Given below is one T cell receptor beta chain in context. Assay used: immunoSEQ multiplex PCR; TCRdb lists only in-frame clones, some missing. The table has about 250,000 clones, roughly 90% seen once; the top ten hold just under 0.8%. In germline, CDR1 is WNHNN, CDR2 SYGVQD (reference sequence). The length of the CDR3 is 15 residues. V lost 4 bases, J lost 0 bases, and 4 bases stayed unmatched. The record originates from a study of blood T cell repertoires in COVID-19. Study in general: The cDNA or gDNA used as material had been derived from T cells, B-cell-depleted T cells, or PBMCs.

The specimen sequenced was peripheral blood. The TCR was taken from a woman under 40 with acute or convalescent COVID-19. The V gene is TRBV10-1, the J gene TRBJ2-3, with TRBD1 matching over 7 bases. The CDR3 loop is CASSARTGSTDTQYF. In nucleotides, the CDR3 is TGCGCCAGCAGTGCCAGGACAGGCAGCACAGATACGCAGTATTTT.